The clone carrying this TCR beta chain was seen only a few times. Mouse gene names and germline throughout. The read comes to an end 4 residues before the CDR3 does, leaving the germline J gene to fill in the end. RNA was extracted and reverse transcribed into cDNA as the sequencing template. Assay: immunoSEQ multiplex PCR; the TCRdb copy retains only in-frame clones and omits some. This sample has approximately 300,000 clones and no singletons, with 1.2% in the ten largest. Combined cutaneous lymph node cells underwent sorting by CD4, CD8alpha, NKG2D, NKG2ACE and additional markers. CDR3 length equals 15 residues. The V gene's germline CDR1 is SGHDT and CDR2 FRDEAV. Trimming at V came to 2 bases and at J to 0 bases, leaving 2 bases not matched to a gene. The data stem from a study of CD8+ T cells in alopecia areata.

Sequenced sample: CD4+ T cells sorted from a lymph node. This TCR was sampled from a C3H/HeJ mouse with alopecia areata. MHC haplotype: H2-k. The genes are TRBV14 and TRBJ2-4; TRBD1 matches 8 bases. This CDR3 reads CASSLTGASQNTLYF. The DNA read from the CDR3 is TGTGCCAGCAGTTTGACAGGGGCTAGTCAAAAC.